Given below is one TCR beta chain in context. The antigen this receptor binds is unknown. Base qualities are not recorded, but no much larger clone differs from it by a single base. Its CDR3 holds 13 amino acids, cysteine through phenylalanine. The kept DNA is CDR3 alone, 39 bases in frame from the first base. Based on the germline V gene (reference sequence), the CDR1 and CDR2 sequences are WNHNN and SYGVQD. Trimming takes 3 bases off V and 4 bases off J; junction bases not matched to a gene: 2. This sample is part of a study of blood T cell repertoires in COVID-19 (dated by TCRdb to 2020 to 2021). For the wider study: Samples covering the acute and convalescent phases of COVID-19 were provided by collaborators in the United States, Italy and Spain. The material from the prospective study consisted of cDNA or gDNA derived from T cells, B-cell-depleted T cells, or PBMCs. Subjects who had been exposed to COVID-19, were actively infected with it, or had recovered from it provided the deeply sampled blood TCRbeta repertoires that made up the dataset. The repertoires were made available in a free public database intended to serve as a resource for research on the immune response to SARS-CoV-2. The samples were drawn from the first 160 participants of the ongoing ImmuneRACE study and from 1,254 subjects provided by 6 global collaborators. The sample metadata nearly always contained a de-identified subject ID, COVID-19 status, age in years and sex. Where available, HLA class I and class II types were taken from metadata supplied by the sample provider and were not determined by assay-based typing. What the research found in general, with its limitations: The quantity of clinical and demographic metadata differed by source and by participant and was supplied without curation.

TCRbeta CDR3 regions were amplified from genomic DNA using the immunoSEQ Assay, a bias-controlled multiplex PCR. The published analysis was carried out like this. Within the assay, amplification of reference gene primers was used to estimate how many nucleated cells each sample contained. Sequence reads were collapsed and filtered to measure the absolute abundance of every unique TCRbeta CDR3 rearrangement. For each sample, productive Simpson clonality was calculated as the square root of Simpson's diversity index across productive rearrangements. In TCRdb, the immuneACCESS table is reduced to in-frame sequences with V and J assigned. These tables do not hold every clone; where another copy was compared, an unresolved V gene accounts for under half, and the others remain unexplained. V, J and clone size are those of that table, while D and trimming were read from the DNA. The sample table contains fewer than 150,000 clones; only one count was recorded for around 80% of them. Roughly 1.7% of the sample is held by the ten biggest clonotypes.

Participants in the prospective study were enrolled through a virtual design, were aged about 18 to 100 years, and lived in 24 United States geographic areas. To assign participants to cohorts, the prospective study relied on clinical history that participants themselves reported in a screening survey and a study questionnaire. Exposed participants had been in contact, within 2 weeks of entering the study, with a person who had a PCR-confirmed or clinician-diagnosed case of COVID-19. In the prospective study, mobile phlebotomists collected whole blood, serum and a nasopharyngeal or oropharyngeal swab from each participant. Additional blood draws and questionnaires over a roughly two-month period could optionally be provided by prospective study participants. Blood samples from the prospective study were shipped frozen or at room temperature prior to DNA extraction.

Recombination joined TRBV10-1 with TRBJ1-2; 7 of the junction bases match TRBD1. The receptor was derived from a woman aged 18 to 35 who had been exposed to COVID-19. The sample taken for sequencing was PBMCs or T cells enriched from blood (not recorded which). The CDR3 in this case is CASSDRGCYGYTF. The DNA sequence is TGCGCCAGCAGTGACAGGGGGTGCTATGGCTACACCTTC.